This T cell receptor beta chain was captured in a study of cytomegalovirus exposure and HLA in healthy donors. Study-level points and caveats: The tendency of first-cohort TCR clusters to co-occur in the approximately 110 validation repertoires was the finding of a later analysis. A few chains linked to CMV were shown in vitro to be specific for CMV antigens. The study flagged some 170 TCR beta chains as cytomegalovirus-associated.

The donors were part of the validation cohort of more than 90 subjects. That cohort was separate from the first cohort, which comprised under 700 subjects. About this clone: Its matching antigen is unknown.

This CDR3 contains 15 residues. The J segment lost 2 bases and the V segment lost 4 bases, leaving 8 bases of the junction unmatched. Germline CDR1 is SGHNT and CDR2 is YYREEE (reference sequence). Clones were sequenced by immunoSEQ multiplex PCR, and TCRdb holds only the in-frame ones, with some missing. Of some 310,000 clones in the sample, nearly 90% were seen once. The chain carries TRBV5-4 and TRBJ2-7; 8 bases are shared with TRBD1. This TCR came from a man aged 25 to 40 in good health and CMV-seronegative. The material sequenced was PBMCs. The CDR3 sequence: CASSTNRGLTYEQYF. CDR3 nucleotide sequence: TGTGCCAGCAGCACGAACAGGGGGTTAACCTACGAGCAGTACTTC.